This TCR beta chain was recovered during a study of T cell responses to AZD1222 COVID-19 vaccine. Notes on the study in general: Donor demographics were predominantly white British with a female majority; clonal diversity may be underestimated. The study identified only five or six AZD1222 recipients as seropositive at baseline.

The germline V gene encodes CDR1 MDHEN and CDR2 SYDVKM. V was shortened by 3 bases and J by 0 bases, with 14 bases between the two germline ends. The CDR3 totals 17 residues. The data were produced by immunoSEQ multiplex PCR, yet TCRdb's version contains in-frame clones alone and is incomplete. The table includes 90,000 to 150,000 clones, around 90% detected once. A word on this clone: What it binds is not known.

The sequencing here drew on peripheral blood, taken on day 0 of AZD1222 vaccination. This rearrangement joins TRBV28 to TRBJ2-2; the D gene is possibly TRBD1 (6 bases). The sequence was obtained from an adult in good health. This chain's CDR3 is CASSFPRGYTNTGELFF. For the CDR3, the DNA is TGTGCCAGCAGTTTCCCAAGGGGGTACACGAACACCGGGGAGCTGTTTTTT.